The rows below give T cell receptor beta chains drawn from one sample of a study of memory CD4+ T cells and cytomegalovirus serostatus. The data were produced by immunoSEQ multiplex PCR, yet TCRdb's version contains in-frame clones alone and is incomplete. The sample shows 56,000 or so clones, roughly 75% of them seen only once. The material sequenced was memory CD4+ T cells from blood. The receptors stem from an adult in good health and CMV-seronegative. Some clones in this sample may be carry-over from other donors' samples. CDR3s include the opening cysteine and the closing phenylalanine or tryptophan. A D gene is named only where the DNA matches it firmly. Clone size is shown for a subset of rows, as once, few, many or a class of expanded clone.

TRBV5-4,once,-,TRBJ1-1,CASSLDQWNTEAFF,TGTGCCAGCAGCTTGGATCAGTGGAACACTGAAGCTTTCTTT
TRBV7-9,-,-,TRBJ2-1,CASSPLSGSRIEQFF,TGTGCCAGCAGCCCCCTATCCGGGTCCCGGATAGAGCAGTTCTTC
TRBV2,-,TRBD1,TRBJ2-5,CASSARTGVETQYF,TGTGCCAGCAGTGCCCGGACAGGGGTGGAGACCCAGTACTTC
TRBV19,-,TRBD1,TRBJ1-2,CASSTTGEDGYTF,TGTGCCAGTAGTACGACAGGGGAGGATGGCTACACCTTC
TRBV5-6,-,TRBD1,TRBJ1-4,CASSLGDRVRKLFF,TGTGCCAGCAGCTTGGGGGACAGGGTGAGAAAACTGTTTTTT
TRBV4-3,-,TRBD2,TRBJ2-2,CASSQDETSGSTGTGELFF,TGCGCCAGCAGCCAAGATGAGACTAGCGGGTCTACGGGGACCGGGGAGCTGTTTTTT
TRBV6-1,-,-,TRBJ2-1,CASSEDRVYNEQFF,TGTGCCAGCAGTGAAGACAGGGTTTACAATGAGCAGTTCTTC
TRBV19,-,TRBD1,TRBJ2-1,CASSMGQGRDNEQFF,TGTGCCAGTAGTATGGGACAGGGTCGCGACAATGAGCAGTTCTTC
TRBV7-2,-,-,TRBJ1-5,CASSLRGNQPQHF,TGTGCCAGCAGCCTAAGGGGGAATCAGCCCCAGCATTTT
TRBV9,few,-,TRBJ1-5,CAILGESNQPQHF,TGTGCCATCCTAGGGGAGTCTAATCAGCCCCAGCATTTT
TRBV4-2,-,-,TRBJ2-2,CASSPRERGATGELFF,TGTGCCAGCAGCCCCCGGGAACGGGGGGCCACCGGGGAGCTGTTTTTT
TRBV19,-,-,TRBJ1-2,CASTPNTLRTGGYTF,TGTGCCAGTACCCCCAACACCCTGCGGACGGGTGGCTACACCTTC
TRBV2,once,TRBD2,TRBJ2-3,CAGSDPSGSADTQYF,TGTGCCGGCAGTGACCCTAGCGGGAGTGCAGATACGCAGTATTTT
TRBV5-4,-,TRBD2,TRBJ2-1,CASSQGLAGNNEQFF,TGTGCCAGCAGCCAGGGACTAGCGGGAAACAATGAGCAGTTCTTC
TRBV18,-,-,TRBJ2-3,CASSSISGTDTQYF,TGTGCCAGCTCATCGATTTCAGGCACAGATACGCAGTATTTT
TRBV30,few,-,TRBJ1-5,CACQGGSNQPQHF,TGTGCCTGCCAGGGAGGAAGCAATCAGCCCCAGCATTTT
TRBV6-5,-,-,TRBJ1-6,CASSYSAQGPNSPLHF,TGTGCCAGCAGTTACTCCGCCCAGGGGCCTAATTCACCCCTCCACTTT
TRBV4-1,-,-,TRBJ2-2,CASSLLAGTGNTGELFF,TGCGCCAGCAGCCTCCTAGCCGGCACAGGGAACACCGGGGAGCTGTTTTTT
TRBV30,-,-,TRBJ1-4,CAWSVPAASFNEKLFF,TGTGCCTGGAGTGTTCCCGCAGCCAGCTTTAATGAAAAACTGTTTTTT
TRBV6-6,few,-,TRBJ2-5,CASSYDGGLETQYF,TGTGCCAGCAGTTATGATGGGGGCCTCGAGACCCAGTACTTC
TRBV2,-,TRBD2,TRBJ2-7,CASSKGLAGGLSYEQYF,TGTGCCAGCAGCAAGGGACTAGCGGGAGGCCTCTCCTACGAGCAGTACTTC
TRBV4-3,-,-,TRBJ2-6,CASSQVWSNSGANVLTF,TGCGCCAGCAGCCAAGTCTGGTCCAACTCCGGGGCCAACGTCCTGACTTTC
TRBV29-1,-,-,TRBJ2-3,CSVDAWAQGADTQYF,TGCAGCGTTGATGCCTGGGCACAGGGTGCAGATACGCAGTATTTT
TRBV5-1,-,-,TRBJ2-7,CASSLDLSRYEQYF,TGCGCCAGCAGCTTGGACCTCTCCCGCTACGAGCAGTACTTC
TRBV7-2,-,-,TRBJ2-1,CASSKATSSYNEQFF,TGTGCCAGCAGTAAGGCAACGAGCTCCTACAATGAGCAGTTCTTC
TRBV30,-,TRBD2,TRBJ2-1,CAWSTPPRLAGVLYNEQFF,TGTGCCTGGAGTACCCCACCCCGACTAGCGGGAGTGCTCTACAATGAGCAGTTCTTC